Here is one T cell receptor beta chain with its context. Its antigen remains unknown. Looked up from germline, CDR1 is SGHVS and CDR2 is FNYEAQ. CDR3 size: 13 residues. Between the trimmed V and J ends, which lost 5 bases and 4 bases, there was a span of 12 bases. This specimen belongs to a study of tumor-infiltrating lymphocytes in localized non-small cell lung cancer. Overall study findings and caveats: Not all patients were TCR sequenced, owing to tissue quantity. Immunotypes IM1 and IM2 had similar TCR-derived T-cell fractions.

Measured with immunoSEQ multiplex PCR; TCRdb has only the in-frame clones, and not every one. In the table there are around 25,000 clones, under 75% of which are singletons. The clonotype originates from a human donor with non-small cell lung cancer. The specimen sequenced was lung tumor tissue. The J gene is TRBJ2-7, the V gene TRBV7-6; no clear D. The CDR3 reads CASSRAQLYEQYF. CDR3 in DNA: TGTGCCAGCAGCCGGGCCCAACTGTACGAGCAGTACTTC.